These 32 T cell receptor beta chains share one sample of origin, sequenced in a study of cytomegalovirus exposure and HLA in healthy donors. Repertoires were generated with immunoSEQ multiplex PCR, while TCRdb's copy carries only in-frame clones and drops some. This sample has about 220,000 clones; around 88% occur once, and the top ten carry roughly 2.8%. Sequenced material: PBMCs. All receptors derive from a young woman in good health and CMV-seronegative.

The genes are TRBV5-1 and TRBJ2-2; 7 nucleotides line up with TRBD1. V dropped 4 bases and J dropped 0; count of bases not matched to a gene: 6. This CDR3 has 16 residues. Germline V gene data show CDR1 as SGHRS and CDR2 as YFSETQ. The CDR3 region has the DNA TGCGCCAGCAGCCCGTTAACAGGGGCGAACACCGGGGAGCTGTTTTTT. Amino acid sequence: CASSPLTGANTGELFF.

This chain links TRBV28 with TRBJ1-4, with D tentatively TRBD1 (6 bases). The CDR3 contains 15 residues. CDR1 and CDR2 from the germline V gene are MDHEN and SYDVKM. Between the trimmed V and J ends, which lost 6 bases and 2 bases, there was a span of 13 bases. Here the CDR3 DNA reads TGTGCCAGCAGACCGCCGACAGGCACTAATGAAAAACTGTTTTTT. Its translation: CASRPPTGTNEKLFF.

This clone has just one count. This sequence joins TRBV15 and TRBJ1-2, with D perhaps matching TRBD1 (5 bases). Germline loops: CDR1 LNHNV, CDR2 YYDKDF (reference sequence). The V end was cut by 2 bases, the J end by 7 bases, with 17 bases between. The CDR3 consists of 15 residues. The CDR3 bases are TGTGCCACCAGCAGAACCCGAGACAGTACCCTTGGCTACACCTTC. Residues: CATSRTRDSTLGYTF.

The chain employs TRBV27 and TRBJ2-7, with a possible D match to TRBD2 (6 bases). CDR3 size: 13 residues. The germline V gene encodes CDR1 MNHEY and CDR2 SMNVEV (reference sequence). Trimming stripped 2 bases from V and 3 bases from J, with 8 bases between. The CDR3 protein is CASSLMGGYEQYF. DNA for the CDR3: TGTGCCAGCAGTTTAATGGGGGGCTACGAGCAGTACTTC.

The genes are TRBV6-6 and TRBJ2-3; TRBD1 matches at 8 bases. Germline V lookup: CDR1 MNHNY, CDR2 SVGAGI (reference sequence). V shed 5 bases, J shed 2 bases, and the junction held 6 bases outside the gene matches. The CDR3 is made up of 15 amino acids. The DNA of the CDR3 is TGTGCCAGCAGTCAGGGGGCGGCCCACACAGATACGCAGTATTTT. Amino acids: CASSQGAAHTDTQYF.

About this clone itself: At one of its ends the junction is not consistent with the germline gene, which may arise from a read error. This chain connects TRBV2 to TRBJ1-2; a weak D match, TRBD1 (5 bases). The CDR3 consists of 11 residues. The germline V gene encodes CDR1 SNHLY and CDR2 FYNNEI. CDR3 DNA: TGTGCCAGCAGTGAAGTGGCCAGGGCGTTCTTC. Residues: CASSEVARAFF. Together with reference TRBV2 and TRBJ1-2, the CDR3 gives the full variable domain: EPEVTQTPSHQVTQMGQEVILRCVPISNHLYFYWYRQILGQKVEFLVSFYNNEISEKSEIFDDQFSVERPDGSNFTLKIRSTKLEDSAMYFCASSEVARAFFGSGTRLTVV.

This clone was detected only once. The J gene is TRBJ2-7, the V gene TRBV18; no reliable D call. CDR1 is KGHSH and CDR2 is LQKENI in the germline V gene. Deletions cut 1 base from V and 5 bases from J, with 9 bases between. The length of the CDR3 is 13 residues. In nucleotides, the CDR3 is TGTGCCAGCTCACCACTTCTAGGTAACGAGCAGTACTTC. Protein: CASSPLLGNEQYF. Full variable domain (remainder filled in from reference TRBV18 and TRBJ2-7): NAGVMQNPRHLVRRRGQEARLRCSPMKGHSHVYWYRQLPEEGLKFMVYLQKENIIDESGMPKERFSAEFPKEGPSILRIQQVVRGDSAAYFCASSPLLGNEQYFGPGTRLTVT.

The CDR3 loop is CSARWTLSTAFF. The CDR3 DNA follows: TGCAGCGCGCGATGGACACTCAGTACAGCTTTCTTT. The rearrangement links TRBV29-1 to TRBJ1-1; perhaps TRBD1 as D (5 bases). This CDR3 has 12 residues. Germline values: CDR1 SQVTM, CDR2 ANQGSEA. Deletions cut 7 bases from V and 10 bases from J, with 19 bases between.

The chain employs TRBV6-1 and TRBJ2-7, with TRBD1 identical over 7 bases. This CDR3 spans 14 amino acids. Unmatched junction bases numbered 11, after V lost 1 base and J lost 11 bases. CDR1 and CDR2 (germline): MNHNS, SASEGT. For the CDR3, the DNA is TGTGCCAGCAGTGAAGGTGAGGAACAGGGGTCCAAGTACTTC. Translating it yields CASSEGEEQGSKYF.

The gene calls are TRBV2 and TRBJ2-1; 13 nucleotides match TRBD2. The CDR3 length is 14 residues. J was trimmed by 15 bases and V by 5 bases; bases with no gene match: 10. CDR1 is SNHLY, CDR2 FYNNEI, per germline. In nucleotides, the CDR3 is TGTGCCAGCAGTCGACAAGGACTAGCGGGAGATTGGTTCTTC. Amino acids: CASSRQGLAGDWFF.

The rearrangement links TRBV7-9 to TRBJ2-7; 9 nucleotides line up with TRBD1. V shed 4 bases, J shed 5 bases, and the junction held 9 bases outside the gene matches. The CDR3 has 15 amino acids. Per germline, CDR1 SEHNR and CDR2 FQNEAQ (reference sequence). CDR3 amino acids: CASSSYGDRENEQYF. In DNA, the CDR3 is TGTGCCAGCAGCTCCTATGGGGACAGGGAAAACGAGCAGTACTTC.

This clone was observed a single time. J is TRBJ2-7 and V is TRBV25-1, with 7 bases that match TRBD2. V trimming: 3 bases; J trimming: 2 bases; junction bases outside the gene matches: 7. This CDR3 has 15 residues. Germline lookup yields CDR1 MGHDK and CDR2 SYGVNS. The CDR3 DNA follows: TGTGCCAGCAGTGAGGGGGGGGGAGTGGCCTACGAGCAGTACTTC. As protein: CASSEGGGVAYEQYF.

The sample holds one count of this clone. This chain joins TRBV7-9 and TRBJ1-1, with 8 nucleotides matching TRBD1. This CDR3 region has 14 residues. Germline V gene sequence: CDR1 SEHNR, CDR2 FQNEAQ (reference sequence). The V segment lost 4 bases and the J segment 7 bases; nucleotides outside the gene matches: 8. The CDR3 is CASSYLDRAVEAFF. The CDR3 nucleotides read TGTGCCAGCAGCTACTTGGACAGGGCAGTTGAAGCTTTCTTT.

V and J are TRBV5-1 and TRBJ2-7, with 7 bases aligning to TRBD2. Trimming removed 3 bases from V and 7 bases from J; junction bases left unmatched: 7. The length of the CDR3 is 13 residues. Germline lookup yields CDR1 SGHRS and CDR2 YFSETQ. CDR3 region: CASSSGGGEEQYF. CDR3 DNA: TGCGCCAGCAGCTCGGGGGGTGGGGAGGAGCAGTACTTC.

The rearrangement joins TRBV27 to TRBJ2-7, with D possibly being TRBD2 (5 bases). This CDR3 has 14 amino acids. Germline V lookup: CDR1 MNHEY, CDR2 SMNVEV (reference sequence). V lost 3 bases and J 0 bases, leaving 9 bases between the germline ends. CDR3 coding DNA: TGTGCCAGCAGTTTTGTAGCGAGCTCCTACGAGCAGTACTTC. Protein product: CASSFVASSYEQYF.

The rearrangement joins TRBV28 to TRBJ2-7; TRBD2 is a possible D gene (5 bases). Trimming removed 11 bases at V and 1 base at J, with 21 bases between. The V gene's germline CDR1 is MDHEN and CDR2 SYDVKM. The CDR3 length is 15 residues. The CDR3 loop reads CASTEGGSQSYEQYF. CDR3 DNA: TGTGCCTCAACAGAGGGTGGGTCCCAGTCCTACGAGCAGTACTTC.

The gene calls are TRBV10-3 and TRBJ2-7; TRBD1 might be the D (5 bases). The V end was cut by 0 bases, the J end by 1 base, with 16 bases between. This CDR3 has 17 amino acids. CDR1 and CDR2 from the germline V gene are ENHRY and SYGVKD. In nucleotides, the CDR3 is TGTGCCATCAGTGAGTCCGTAAGCTCAGGGCCATCCTACGAGCAGTACTTC. This codes for CAISESVSSGPSYEQYF.

The chain has TRBV7-3 and TRBJ2-7; the match to TRBD2 covers 7 bases. Germline V CDR1 and CDR2: SGHTA, FQGTGA. This CDR3 region has 15 residues. J was trimmed by 4 bases and V by 3 bases; bases with no gene match: 9. CDR3 sequence reads: CASSFYGGRGYEQYF. The CDR3, as DNA: TGTGCCAGCAGCTTTTACGGCGGGAGAGGGTACGAGCAGTACTTC.

This clone was counted a few times. The chain is built from TRBV19 and TRBJ1-2; possibly TRBD1 for D (5 bases). The germline V and J ends were trimmed by 3 bases and 2 bases, with 7 bases remaining between them. Germline V gene sequence: CDR1 LNHDA, CDR2 SQIVND (reference sequence). The CDR3 covers 13 residues. The CDR3 bases are TGTGCCAGTAGTATCGGGGGGAACTATGGCTACACCTTC. The encoded protein is CASSIGGNYGYTF.

This sequence joins TRBV5-1 and TRBJ1-1, with TRBD1 matching over 9 bases. This CDR3 is 16 amino acids long. CDR1 SGHRS and CDR2 YFSETQ come from the germline V gene. With 2 bases clipped from V and 0 bases from J, the junction kept 5 bases outside the gene matches. CDR3 coding DNA: TGCGCCAGCAGCTTTGAGGGACAGGGTATGAACACTGAAGCTTTCTTT. Translated, it gives CASSFEGQGMNTEAFF.

The chain joins TRBV27 to TRBJ2-7; perhaps TRBD1 as D (5 bases). With 5 bases removed from V and 4 bases from J, the gap between germline ends came to 15 bases. The CDR3 loop spans 14 amino acids. Germline V gene lookup returns CDR1 MNHEY and CDR2 SMNVEV (reference sequence). The CDR3 reads CASSERSDTYEQYF. CDR3 nucleotide sequence: TGTGCCAGCAGTGAGCGATCGGACACTTACGAGCAGTACTTC.

The chain joins TRBV5-6 to TRBJ1-3; the D is unclear. V dropped 1 base and J dropped 0 bases, with 8 bases sitting between them. The CDR3 runs to 15 residues. The germline V gene has CDR1 SGHDT and CDR2 YYEEEE. CDR3 sequence reads: CASSLPPGSGNTIYF. The CDR3, as DNA: TGTGCCAGCAGCTTGCCCCCGGGCTCTGGAAACACCATATATTTT.

The rearrangement uses TRBV13 and TRBJ1-1, with 7 bases aligning to TRBD1. J lost 1 base, V lost 3 bases, and 11 bases had no gene match. The CDR3 loop spans 17 amino acids. Per germline, CDR1 PRHDT and CDR2 FYEKMQ (reference sequence). The CDR3 region is CASSFKTKTGTNTEAFF. CDR3 in DNA: TGTGCCAGCAGCTTTAAAACCAAGACAGGGACGAACACTGAAGCTTTCTTT. Looking up the rest from reference TRBV13 and TRBJ1-1 gives the full variable domain: AAGVIQSPRHLIKEKRETATLKCYPIPRHDTVYWYQQGPGQDPQFLISFYEKMQSDKGSIPDRFSAQQFSDYHSELNMSSLELGDSALYFCASSFKTKTGTNTEAFFGQGTRLTVV.

The chain has TRBV9 and TRBJ2-2; no clear D. With 0 bases removed from V and 0 bases from J, the gap between germline ends came to 9 bases. The CDR3 extends over 16 amino acids. Germline V gene data show CDR1 as SGDLS and CDR2 as YYNGEE. CDR3: CASSVARSANTGELFF. The DNA of the CDR3 is TGTGCCAGCAGCGTAGCTCGAAGCGCGAACACCGGGGAGCTGTTTTTT. The full variable domain, completed using reference TRBV9 and TRBJ2-2, is DSGVTQTPKHLITATGQRVTLRCSPRSGDLSVYWYQQSLDQGLQFLIQYYNGEERAKGNILERFSAQQFPDLHSELNLSSLELGDSALYFCASSVARSANTGELFFGEGSRLTVL.

The V call is TRBV5-1, the J call TRBJ2-1, with 11 positions matching TRBD2. Germline V CDR1 and CDR2: SGHRS, YFSETQ. CDR3 size: 17 residues. The ends lost 2 bases at V and 0 bases at J; junction bases unmatched: 4. The CDR3 bases are TGCGCCAGCAGCTTACAGGGACTAGCGGCCTCCTACAATGAGCAGTTCTTC. This translates into CASSLQGLAASYNEQFF.

The chain uses TRBV13 and TRBJ1-5, with 9 bases aligning to TRBD1. The CDR3 runs to 18 residues. In germline, CDR1 is PRHDT, CDR2 FYEKMQ (reference sequence). The V gene end was trimmed by 1 base and the J gene end by 0 bases; junction bases not matched to a gene: 7. The CDR3 coding sequence is TGTGCCAGCAGCTTAGAGGGACAGGGCAGATATAGCAATCAGCCCCAGCATTTT. Translating gives CASSLEGQGRYSNQPQHF.

The CDR3 region is CASSLEASGYNEQFF. The CDR3 nucleotides are TGCGCCAGCAGCTTGGAGGCTAGCGGGTACAATGAGCAGTTCTTC. V usage is TRBV5-1 and J usage is TRBJ2-1, with TRBD2 matching over 8 bases. The CDR3 has 15 amino acids. Germline CDR1 reads SGHRS; CDR2 reads YFSETQ. The V gene end was trimmed by 0 bases and the J gene end by 4 bases; junction bases not matched to a gene: 3.

This chain links TRBV28 with TRBJ1-2; the D gene is possibly TRBD1 (6 bases). The CDR3 is made up of 13 amino acids. Between the trimmed V and J ends, which lost 2 bases and 3 bases, there was a span of 7 bases. Germline CDR1 and CDR2: MDHEN and SYDVKM. For the CDR3, the DNA is TGTGCCAGCAGTTTAAACAGGGACTATGGCTACACCTTC. Encoded protein: CASSLNRDYGYTF.

This chain uses TRBV7-3 with TRBJ1-1, with TRBD1 as a possible D gene (5 bases). CDR1 is SGHTA and CDR2 is FQGTGA in the germline V gene. Deletions cut 5 bases from V and 2 bases from J, with 9 bases between. The CDR3 runs 13 residues. CDR3 coding DNA: TGTGCCAGCAGCCTAGGACAAAACACTGAAGCTTTCTTT. Its protein is CASSLGQNTEAFF.

In this sample, this clone turned up a few times. V and J are TRBV7-6 and TRBJ1-1, with 7 bases aligning to TRBD1. Trimming cost V 3 bases and J 1 base; bases outside gene matches: 11. CDR3 size: 17 residues. Germline CDR1 and CDR2: SGHVS and FNYEAQ. CDR3 in DNA: TGTGCCAGCAGCTTGGTACCGGGACAGCGAGAGAACACTGAAGCTTTCTTT. As protein: CASSLVPGQRENTEAFF.

The V gene is TRBV14, the J gene TRBJ1-2; TRBD1 is a possible D gene (5 bases). CDR3 length equals 15 residues. Germline lookup yields CDR1 SGHDN and CDR2 FVKESK. V lost 0 bases and J lost 6, with 14 bases in between. The CDR3 sequence: CASSQERARGNGYTF. The CDR3 DNA reads as TGTGCCAGCAGCCAAGAAAGGGCCCGGGGGAATGGCTACACCTTC.

The chain employs TRBV27 and TRBJ1-2; TRBD1 matches 8 bases. CDR1 MNHEY and CDR2 SMNVEV come from the germline V gene (reference sequence). This CDR3 is built from 14 residues. Germline trimming cut 6 bases from V and 2 bases from J; bases unmatched to any gene: 5. The CDR3 spells CASRPGGLNYGYTF. In DNA, the CDR3 is TGTGCCAGCAGGCCAGGGGGCTTAAACTATGGCTACACCTTC.